This entry lists 3 T cell receptor beta chains sequenced from one sample in a study of T-cell memory formation after mild COVID-19 (dated by TCRdb to the early 2020s). Library construction relied on 5' RACE. Data came from an Illumina NovaSeq 6000. Using fastp at Q25 and MiXCR, TCRdb reprocessed the public reads and kept productive beta chains. CDR3 protein sequences are deduplicated, and each keeps its most common genes and DNA. For this sample there are 500,000 to 600,000 distinct CDR3 sequences; about a sixth appear just once. Around 12% of the sample belongs to the ten largest clones. Sequenced: PBMCs or a T cell subset sorted from them (not recorded which). The receptor set was obtained from an adult woman who had mild COVID-19 (a few samples of this study predate the infection). The sample titles of this study are shuffled in the database, so cell type and time point are left out; the donor was told from shared clones.

The V and J genes are TRBV5-1 and TRBJ2-3, with D possibly TRBD2 on 6 matching bases. The germline gives CDR1 SGHRS, CDR2 YFSETQ. The V end was cut by 0 bases, the J end by 0 bases, with 11 bases between. There are 16 residues in the CDR3. The CDR3 region has the DNA TGCGCCAGCAGCTTGGCGACTAGGGGTAGCACAGATACGCAGTATTTT. Translated: CASSLATRGSTDTQYF.

This clonotype was seen a handful of times. The DNA of the CDR3 is TGTGCCAGCAGCTCGGGACTAGCGGGAAGAACAGATACGCAGTATTTT. Translation gives CASSSGLAGRTDTQYF. V gene TRBV7-3 combines with J gene TRBJ2-3; 13 bases map to TRBD2. The CDR3 contains 16 residues. Germline CDR1 SGHTA, CDR2 FQGTGA. With 4 bases clipped from V and 3 bases from J, the junction kept 4 bases outside the gene matches.

The table lists this clonotype with a few counts. This chain joins TRBV7-6 and TRBJ2-5; 9 bases are shared with TRBD1. V lost 2 bases, J lost 4 bases, and 5 bases stayed unmatched. The germline V gene encodes CDR1 SGHVS and CDR2 FNYEAQ. The CDR3 has 15 amino acids. The CDR3 DNA is TGTGCCAGCAGCTTACTAGGACAGGGGATAGAGACCCAGTACTTC. Protein product: CASSLLGQGIETQYF.